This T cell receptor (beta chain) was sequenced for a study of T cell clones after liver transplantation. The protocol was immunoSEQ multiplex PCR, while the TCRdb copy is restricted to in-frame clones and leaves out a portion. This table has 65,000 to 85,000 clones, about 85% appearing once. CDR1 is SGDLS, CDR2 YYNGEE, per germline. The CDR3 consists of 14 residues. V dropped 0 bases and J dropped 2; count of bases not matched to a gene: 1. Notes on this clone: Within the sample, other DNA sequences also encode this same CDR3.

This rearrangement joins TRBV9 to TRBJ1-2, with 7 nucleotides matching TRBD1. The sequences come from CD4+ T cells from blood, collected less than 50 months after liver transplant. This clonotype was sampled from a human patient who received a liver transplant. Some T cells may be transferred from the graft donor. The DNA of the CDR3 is TGTGCCAGCAGCGTAGTAGGGGGCAACTATGGCTACACCTTC. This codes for CASSVVGGNYGYTF.